Below, 6 T cell receptor beta chains from the same sample are listed, as sequenced in a study of CD8+ T cells in alopecia areata. RNA extraction was followed by reverse transcription into cDNA, which acted as the sequencing template. Sequencing used immunoSEQ multiplex PCR; TCRdb keeps in-frame clones, though not all of them. This table has under 150,000 clones, over 55% appearing once. Treatment defined: oral pan-JAK inhibitor, 5-10 mg twice daily. Here the sequenced sample was CD4+ T cells sorted from blood, taken at week 4, from a patient treated with tofacitinib. All receptors derive from a human donor with alopecia areata.

This clone was observed a few times. This chain links TRBV28 with TRBJ2-7; tentative D call: TRBD2 (5 bases). This CDR3 has 12 residues. Per germline, CDR1 MDHEN and CDR2 SYDVKM. Trimming stripped 10 bases from V and 4 bases from J, with 14 bases between. Written as DNA, the CDR3 is TGTGCCACGAACGGACTGTTATACGAGCAGTACTTC. This sequence encodes CATNGLLYEQYF.

J is TRBJ2-7 and V is TRBV18; no clear D. Germline V CDR1 and CDR2: KGHSH, LQKENI. CDR3 length: 14 amino acids. The V and J ends lost 2 bases and 6 bases respectively, with 14 bases between them. The CDR3 loop is CASSPDSLSSEQYF. In nucleotides, the CDR3 is TGTGCCAGCTCACCAGATAGCTTGAGTTCCGAGCAGTACTTC.

This chain uses TRBV6-5 with TRBJ2-7, with no clear D. Germline-derived CDR1 and CDR2 are MNHEY and SVGAGI. The CDR3 runs to 12 residues. Trimming pared 6 bases from V and 8 bases from J, leaving 14 bases between. CDR3 amino acids: CASSQDSRQQYF. CDR3 DNA sequence: TGTGCCAGCAGCCAAGACTCCCGGCAGCAGTACTTC.

CDR3 protein: CASSAGTHGGETQYF. Written as DNA, the CDR3 is TGTGCCAGCAGCGCCGGGACTCATGGAGGGGAGACCCAGTACTTC. The V call is TRBV7-9, the J call TRBJ2-5; weak D call: TRBD2 (6 bases). The germline CDR1 and CDR2 sequences are SEHNR and FQNEAQ (reference sequence). V lost 5 bases to trimming and J lost 5 bases, with 18 bases between them. The CDR3 is 15 amino acids.

The J gene is TRBJ2-7, the V gene TRBV2; 8 nucleotides line up with TRBD2. The CDR3 has 15 residues. With 5 bases clipped from V and 2 bases from J, the junction kept 8 bases outside the gene matches. Germline CDR1 reads SNHLY; CDR2 reads FYNNEI. The CDR3 bases are TGTGCCAGCAGTTCCGGGACTAGTCCGACCTACGAGCAGTACTTC. Encoded protein: CASSSGTSPTYEQYF. Combining the CDR3 with reference TRBV2 and TRBJ2-7 gives the whole variable domain EPEVTQTPSHQVTQMGQEVILRCVPISNHLYFYWYRQILGQKVEFLVSFYNNEISEKSEIFDDQFSVERPDGSNFTLKIRSTKLEDSAMYFCASSSGTSPTYEQYFGPGTRLTVT.

This clone occurred a few times. The chain employs TRBV10-3 and TRBJ2-3, with TRBD2 identical over 7 bases. This CDR3 spans 13 amino acids. Germline V gene sequence: CDR1 ENHRY, CDR2 SYGVKD. The J segment lost 3 bases and the V segment lost 8 bases, leaving 5 bases of the junction unmatched. The chain's CDR3 is CAIAGVRTDTQYF. CDR3 nucleotides: TGTGCCATCGCGGGGGTTCGGACAGATACGCAGTATTTT.